This TCR beta chain was captured by sequencing in a study of beta chain features in type 1 diabetes. The study, taken as a whole, reports: More deletions and fewer insertions at VDJ junctions were found in patients with type 1 diabetes. TCRB CDR3s were moderately but significantly shorter in Type 1 diabetes patients in all four CD4+ subsets.

Per the germline V gene, CDR1 is GTSNPN and CDR2 is SVGIG (reference sequence). Unmatched junction bases numbered 13, after V lost 1 base and J lost 1 base. This CDR3 region has 18 residues. As every portion of the isolated RNA was reverse transcribed, the sequencing read expressed TCRB transcripts. Method: immunoSEQ multiplex PCR; TCRdb's copy keeps in-frame clones and lacks some. The profile shows 150,000 to 200,000 clones, less than 9.5% of them singletons. This clone showed up just a few times. Its antigen is not known. Each donor gave one heparinised blood draw averaging about 116 mL. Each population that was sorted was more than 95% pure.

This clonotype was sampled from a woman in her thirties or forties with type 1 diabetes. This rearrangement joins TRBV30 to TRBJ2-5; 9 nucleotides align to TRBD1. Sequencing was carried out using central memory CD4+ T cells from blood. The CDR3 reads CAWSAGQGMLPGQETQYF. DNA for the CDR3: TGTGCCTGGAGTGCTGGACAGGGGATGTTACCCGGCCAAGAGACCCAGTACTTC.